The rows below give T cell receptor beta chains drawn from one sample of a study of blood T cells in healthy people across ages. TCRdb ran MiXCR on the 5' RACE reads and lists one entry per CDR3 protein. Of hundreds of thousands of distinct CDR3 sequences in the sample, 25% are singletons; the top ten hold under 9.5%. In addition, the sample was reused for a study of T cells of mothers and their children.

Sequencing was carried out using blood. The receptors come from a boy aged 5-17 years in good health. CDR3s leave out the opening cysteine and the closing phenylalanine or tryptophan.

V gene | CDR3 protein
TRBV7-2 | ASSLGGREETQY
TRBV28 | ASSGIRIYNEQF
TRBV18 | ASSAGSGTDTQY
TRBV20-1 | SARKGVAGNDEQY
TRBV12-3/TRBV12-4 | ASRQGVVETQY
TRBV4-1 | ASSRMGDEQY
TRBV6-6 | ASSYSSQQETQY
TRBV14 | ASSHTGPDGYT
TRBV6-2/TRBV6-3 | ASSYSRANEQF
TRBV7-8 | ASSLVGPNPPDTQY
TRBV28 | ASEGSPGNEQF
TRBV12-3/TRBV12-4 | ASSLALGKATEAF
TRBV14 | ASSQATAQY
TRBV24-1 | ATALITGELF
TRBV10-3 | AISTGLRPETQY
TRBV28 | ASSYSRESPLH
TRBV12-3/TRBV12-4 | ASSYGPYSGDSYNEQF
TRBV6-2/TRBV6-3 | ASSYSRLAGGNYNEQF
TRBV7-9 | ASSTQTWDTEAF
TRBV11-2 | ASSTRGGEQF
TRBV11-2 | ASSLEVTGGPRGVHTQY
TRBV4-3 | ASSHDRSSGNTIY
TRBV29-1 | SVDYGEISYNEQF
TRBV20-1 | SARPMTGMPPLH
TRBV29-1 | SVRQGTSGNAIY
TRBV12-3/TRBV12-4 | ASTPSAESNYGYT
TRBV11-2 | ASSFGLARGETQY
TRBV11-3 | ASSLVSGKVYEQY
TRBV9 | ASSPGGLGNEQF
TRBV5-5 | ASSGTSGLYNEQF
TRBV28 | ASSLQGGSTDTQY
TRBV27 | ASSPTLRAEQY
TRBV6-5 | ASSTGDYYGYT
TRBV4-2 | ASRQGWETQY
TRBV7-2 | ASSLDVTLTQY
TRBV7-9 | ASSPTIGYEQY
TRBV9 | ASTQDGQMNTEAF
TRBV25-1 | ASSGRTGLTLYGYT
TRBV7-9 | ASSSLTGANTEAF
TRBV4-1 | ASSRGLTYEQY
TRBV5-1 | ASSLEILSYNEQF
TRBV20-1 | SATRDNEQF
TRBV20-1 | SALGGAAYEQY
TRBV4-1 | ASSQTQTGPAETQY
TRBV12-3/TRBV12-4 | ASSLGLEKLF
TRBV7-2 | ASSLVAGLNQPQH
TRBV20-1 | SARAYELAKNIQY
TRBV20-1 | SAYDRLSEKLF
TRBV9 | ASSVDPDPNTEAF
TRBV20-1 | SARDPGKETQY
TRBV10-2 | ASSESAAPEWETQY
TRBV20-1 | SARGVSGRDYYEQY
TRBV3-1 | ASSARTGVEQY
TRBV6-5 | ASSYSVSGRWGETQY
TRBV29-1 | SVQGSGTEAF
TRBV12-3/TRBV12-4 | ASSPVQGASYGYT
TRBV6-5 | ASSYFSGEGYT
TRBV12-3/TRBV12-4 | ASRVGAGYGYT
TRBV5-1 | ASSGGVFSYEQY